One sample yielded the 13 T cell receptor beta chains listed below, sequenced in a study of OX40 agonist ivuxolimab in advanced cancers. Data came from immunoSEQ multiplex PCR; TCRdb stores just in-frame clones and leaves some out. Found here are 65,000 to 85,000 clones, 85% of them singletons; the top ten hold roughly 0.8%. Source: CD4+ or CD8+ T cells sorted from blood, taken in a trial of the OX40 agonist ivuxolimab. Source of these receptors: an adult with an advanced solid tumor such as melanoma, head and neck, liver or kidney cancer.

The V and J genes are TRBV9 and TRBJ2-3, with 13 nucleotides matching TRBD2. This CDR3 has 17 residues. J was trimmed by 2 bases and V by 4 bases; bases with no gene match: 7. CDR1 SGDLS and CDR2 YYNGEE come from the germline V gene. CDR3 nucleotides: TGTGCCAGCAGCTTCGGACTAGCGGGGGCTTCCACAGATACGCAGTATTTT. Residues: CASSFGLAGASTDTQYF.

V usage is TRBV28 and J usage is TRBJ1-5; 9 bases agree with TRBD1. The CDR3 extends over 14 amino acids. Unmatched junction bases numbered 7, after V lost 6 bases and J lost 7 bases. Per the germline V gene, CDR1 is MDHEN and CDR2 is SYDVKM. The CDR3 region is CASRGRQGDQPQHF. In DNA form, the CDR3 reads TGTGCCAGCAGGGGTCGACAGGGGGACCAGCCCCAGCATTTT.

This clone was seen once. This chain connects TRBV28 to TRBJ1-2; D call uncertain. The CDR3 runs 12 residues. Trimming pared 4 bases from V and 4 bases from J, leaving 7 bases between. Germline V gives CDR1 MDHEN, CDR2 SYDVKM. In DNA form, the CDR3 reads TGTGCCAGCAGTTCAACACTCTATGGCTACACCTTC. Translating it yields CASSSTLYGYTF.

This clone was counted once. This CDR3 is CASRDRSNSPLHF. The CDR3 bases are TGTGCCAGTAGGGACAGGAGTAATTCACCCCTCCACTTT. The gene calls are TRBV19 and TRBJ1-6, with 7 nucleotides matching TRBD1. V was pared by 6 bases and J by 6 bases, with 2 bases of the junction left unmatched. There are 13 residues in the CDR3. CDR1 is LNHDA and CDR2 is SQIVND in the germline V gene (reference sequence).

The genes are TRBV5-4 and TRBJ1-2; 8 bases fit TRBD1. The germline V gene encodes CDR1 SGHNT and CDR2 YYREEE (reference sequence). With 0 bases clipped from V and 8 bases from J, the junction kept 9 bases outside the gene matches. This CDR3 region has 15 residues. The DNA of the CDR3 is TGTGCCAGCAGCTTGGACTCCAGGGGGCTTACCGGCTACACCTTC. This translates into CASSLDSRGLTGYTF.

This chain links TRBV6-5 with TRBJ2-1; 11 bases fit TRBD1. Looked up from germline, CDR1 is MNHEY and CDR2 is SVGAGI. Germline trimming cut 0 bases from V and 8 bases from J; bases unmatched to any gene: 6. CDR3 size: 16 residues. The DNA for the CDR3 is TGTGCCAGCAGTTACTCGAGGACAGGGGGCAGCGATGAGCAGTTCTTC. Translation: CASSYSRTGGSDEQFF.

The rearrangement uses TRBV7-2 and TRBJ2-7, with TRBD2 as a possible D gene (6 bases). V was pared by 5 bases and J by 3 bases, with 14 bases between. Per the germline V gene, CDR1 is SGHTA and CDR2 is FQGNSA. The CDR3 sequence is 14 residues long. In DNA, the CDR3 is TGTGCCAGCAGCCTTGCGGGGAGAAACTACGAGCAGTACTTC. This codes for CASSLAGRNYEQYF.

The CDR3 here is CASSVEEFTGELFF. For the CDR3, the DNA is TGTGCCAGCAGCGTAGAGGAGTTCACCGGGGAGCTGTTTTTT. The chain links TRBV9 to TRBJ2-2; D is undetermined. Germline V gene lookup returns CDR1 SGDLS and CDR2 YYNGEE. The CDR3 runs 14 residues. Trimming cost V 0 bases and J 4 bases, with 7 bases left between them.

The chain has TRBV5-6 and TRBJ2-7; TRBD2 agrees at 9 bases. The CDR3 has 16 amino acids. Germline CDR1 SGHDT, CDR2 YYEEEE. V lost 3 bases, J lost 4 bases, and 11 bases stayed unmatched. CDR3 amino acids: CASSSLGSGGQYEQYF. The CDR3 DNA follows: TGTGCCAGCAGCTCCCTGGGTAGCGGGGGCCAGTACGAGCAGTACTTC.

The V and J genes are TRBV11-3 and TRBJ2-2; 8 bases match TRBD1. Germline trimming cut 5 bases from V and 6 bases from J; bases unmatched to any gene: 8. CDR3 size: 15 residues. CDR1 and CDR2 from the germline V gene are SGHNT and YENEEA. In DNA form, the CDR3 reads TGTGCCAGCAGCCCCAGGGACAGGTGGTCCGGGGAGCTGTTTTTT. It yields the protein CASSPRDRWSGELFF. Drawing the rest from reference TRBV11-3 and TRBJ2-2, the complete variable domain is EAGVVQSPRYKIIEKKQPVAFWCNPISGHNTLYWYLQNLGQGPELLIRYENEEAVDDSQLPKDRFSAERLKGVDSTLKIQPAELGDSAVYLCASSPRDRWSGELFFGEGSRLTVL.

V is TRBV7-2 and J is TRBJ2-3; no reliable D call. The V gene lost 7 bases and the J gene lost 4 bases, with 12 bases spanning the gap. The CDR3 consists of 13 residues. CDR1 and CDR2 from the germline V gene are SGHTA and FQGNSA. DNA for the CDR3: TGTGCCAGCACCTCAAGACTCCCAGATACGCAGTATTTT. Its translation: CASTSRLPDTQYF.

This sequence joins TRBV4-1 and TRBJ2-3, with 8 bases that match TRBD1. Germline lookup yields CDR1 MGHRA and CDR2 YSYEKL. This CDR3 comprises 15 residues. Trimming cost V 5 bases and J 6 bases; bases outside gene matches: 10. The CDR3 nucleotides are TGCGCCAGCAGCTCTCAGTCCAGGGGGCTGGATACGCAGTATTTT. Protein product: CASSSQSRGLDTQYF.

V is TRBV5-5 and J is TRBJ2-1; D uncertain. V was pared by 3 bases and J by 7 bases, with 11 bases between. The CDR3 has 13 amino acids. Germline V lookup: CDR1 SGHKS, CDR2 YYEKEE (reference sequence). In nucleotides, the CDR3 is TGTGCCAGCAGCTCCTGGGGTGGGAATGAGCAGTTCTTC. Encoded protein: CASSSWGGNEQFF.